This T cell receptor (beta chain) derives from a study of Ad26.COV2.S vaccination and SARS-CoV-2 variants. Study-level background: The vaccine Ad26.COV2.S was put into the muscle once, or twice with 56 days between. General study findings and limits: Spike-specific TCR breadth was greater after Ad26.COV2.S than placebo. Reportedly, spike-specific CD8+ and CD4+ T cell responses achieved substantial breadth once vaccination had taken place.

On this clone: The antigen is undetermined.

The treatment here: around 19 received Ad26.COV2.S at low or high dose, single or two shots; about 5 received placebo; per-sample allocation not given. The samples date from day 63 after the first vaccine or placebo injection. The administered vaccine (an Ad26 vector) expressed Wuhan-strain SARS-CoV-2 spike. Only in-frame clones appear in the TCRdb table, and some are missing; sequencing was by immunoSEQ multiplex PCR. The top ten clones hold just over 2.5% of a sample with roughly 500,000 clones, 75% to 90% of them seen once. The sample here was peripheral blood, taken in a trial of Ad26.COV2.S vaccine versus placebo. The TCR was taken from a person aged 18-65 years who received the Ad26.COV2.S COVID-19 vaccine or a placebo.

CDR3 coding DNA: TGTGCCAGCTCACCATTTGGGGCAGGCGATTATTCACCCCTCCACTTT. Protein sequence: CASSPFGAGDYSPLHF. J is TRBJ1-6 and V is TRBV18; tentative D call: TRBD1 (5 bases). From germline, CDR1 is KGHSH and CDR2 LQKENI. The CDR3 length is 16 residues. V was clipped by 2 bases and J by 8 bases, with 16 bases between them.